Listed below are T cell receptor beta chains from one sample, sequenced in a study of graft-versus-host responses after intestinal transplantation. Measured with immunoSEQ multiplex PCR; TCRdb has only the in-frame clones, and not every one. Among 60,000 to 65,000 clones, roughly nine tenths were seen once, and the ten largest hold 1.5% to 2%. For these receptors, no antigen is known. The specimen comprised unstimulated CD8+ T cells sorted from spleen or lymph node cells, sampled before transplant. Every receptor here comes from a human donor who was the organ donor for an intestinal transplant. The conserved cysteine and the conserved F or W are not part of the CDR3 here. A clone size is listed for some rows: how often the clone was seen (once, few, many), or a class if it is expanded.

v_gene	j_gene	abundance	CDR3aa
TRBV19	TRBJ2-1	NA	ASSIRLAGMDEQF
TRBV4-1	TRBJ1-1	NA	ASSLPGSGGFEAF
TRBV11-1	TRBJ2-1	few	ASSSGLAGVDEQF
TRBV6-5	TRBJ2-7	NA	ASSYRRELDEQY
TRBV7-8	TRBJ2-6	NA	ASSLDTGSGANVLT
TRBV4-1	TRBJ1-4	NA	ASGGSGTNEKLF
TRBV30	TRBJ1-2	NA	AWGPGQDYGYT
TRBV13	TRBJ2-2	NA	ASSLEGTGFTGELF
TRBV27	TRBJ1-1	NA	ASSLWASAANTEAF
TRBV7-6	TRBJ2-2	NA	ASSFSSGRLTGELF
TRBV15	TRBJ2-7	NA	ATSSSSGRFSYEQY
TRBV6-4	TRBJ2-7	NA	ASSESTNNEQY